A selection of T cell receptor beta chains follows, all from one sample in a study of T cell responses to AZD1222 COVID-19 vaccine. Assay: immunoSEQ multiplex PCR; the TCRdb copy retains only in-frame clones and omits some. The sample includes more than 140,000 clones, 90% to 95% seen only once; the top ten take 4.5% to 6.5%. Here the sequenced sample was peripheral blood, taken on day 0 of AZD1222 vaccination. The receptor set was obtained from an adult in good health. Both conserved end residues are part of each CDR3. The D gene is left open where the match is weak. Size is stated for part of the rows, as once, few or many counts, or as a class when the clone is expanded.

D | J | size | V | DNA | CDR3
TRBD2 | TRBJ2-3 | . | TRBV28 | TGTGCCAGCAGTCCGGGAGGGCCCCTGGATACGCAGTATTTT | CASSPGGPLDTQYF
TRBD1 | TRBJ1-1 | . | TRBV7-6 | TGTGCCAGCAGCTTAGCGGGAGGGGGCAAAACTGAAGCTTTCTTT | CASSLAGGGKTEAFF
. | TRBJ1-2 | . | TRBV27 | TGTGCCAGCAGTCCCATAAGACAGACCGACTATGGCTACACCTTC | CASSPIRQTDYGYTF
. | TRBJ1-5 | . | TRBV6-5 | TGTGCCAGCAGCCAAGCGCCCACAGGCAATCAGCCCCAGCATTTT | CASSQAPTGNQPQHF
. | TRBJ2-1 | . | TRBV5-1 | TGCGCCAGCAGCTTGGGAGTACCACAGGGTCCCTACCATGGGCAGTTCTTC | CASSLGVPQGPYHGQFF
TRBD1 | TRBJ1-3 | few | TRBV6-1 | TGTGCCAGCAGTGCCCCCCGCACAGGGGCTGGAAACACCATATATTTT | CASSAPRTGAGNTIYF
. | TRBJ2-1 | . | TRBV19 | TGTGCCAGTACGCCCTGGGGGCCCAATGAGCAGTTCTTC | CASTPWGPNEQFF
. | TRBJ1-4 | . | TRBV6-5 | TGTGCCAGCAGGAGCGGGTCAGGGAATGAAAAACTGTTTTTT | CASRSGSGNEKLFF
. | TRBJ1-1 | . | TRBV19 | TGTGCCAGTAGTATGGGAGGGGATACTGAAGCTTTCTTT | CASSMGGDTEAFF
. | TRBJ1-5 | . | TRBV7-8 | TGTGCCAGCAGCTTATGGGACAATCAGCCCCAGCATTTT | CASSLWDNQPQHF
. | TRBJ2-7 | . | TRBV3-1/TRBV3-2 | TGTGCCAGCAGCCAAGGACTGGCGGGATACTCCTACGAGCAGTACTTC | CASSQGLAGYSYEQYF
. | TRBJ1-1 | . | TRBV19 | TGTGCCAGTAGTACCACAGGGAGTGGGCCTGAAGCTTTCTTT | CASSTTGSGPEAFF
. | TRBJ2-7 | few | TRBV19 | TGTGCCAGTAGTATATCCCCATGGGGGTCCTACGAGCAGTACTTC | CASSISPWGSYEQYF
. | TRBJ2-7 | . | TRBV7-2 | TGTGCCAGCACCTTAGGACACACAGCCGCGGAGCAGTACTTC | CASTLGHTAAEQYF
. | TRBJ1-5 | once | TRBV10-3 | TGTGCCATCAGTCGATCGGAACGGAATCAGCCCCAGCATTTT | CAISRSERNQPQHF
. | TRBJ1-6 | . | TRBV6-2/TRBV6-3 | TGTGCCAGCAGTTCGACCCAGATAGGTTCACCCCTCCACTTT | CASSSTQIGSPLHF
. | TRBJ1-5 | . | TRBV21-1 | TGTGCCAGCAGCCCCCCTGGGGGGAGATGGAATCAGCCCCAGCATTTT | CASSPPGGRWNQPQHF
. | TRBJ2-3 | . | TRBV28 | TGTGCCAGCAGTTTCCCTAGCGACCCAGGGGCGCAGTATTTT | CASSFPSDPGAQYF
TRBD1 | TRBJ2-7 | . | TRBV7-3 | TGTGCCAGCAGCTTAGGAGGACAGGGAGGTTACGAGCAGTACTTC | CASSLGGQGGYEQYF
. | TRBJ2-3 | . | TRBV30 | TGTGCCTGGAGAAGGCTTTATGGGGGAGATACGCAGTATTTT | CAWRRLYGGDTQYF
TRBD1 | TRBJ2-7 | . | TRBV27 | TGTGCCAGCAGTTCCTTACTTACAGGGGACTACGAGCAGTACTTC | CASSSLLTGDYEQYF
TRBD1 | TRBJ1-2 | once | TRBV5-4 | TGTGCCAGCAGCTCTCCTACCGGGACAGGGAACTATGGCTACACCTTC | CASSSPTGTGNYGYTF
. | TRBJ1-1 | . | TRBV19 | TGTGCCAGTAGTATGGGGAACACTGAAGCTTTCTTT | CASSMGNTEAFF